One and the same sample provided the 29 T cell receptor beta chains below, sequenced in a study of vaccination and CD4 T cells after COVID-19. Their cognate antigens are unknown. Oncomine TCR Beta short-read sequencing was applied to DNA from cultured CD4+ T cells. MiXCR was run by TCRdb on the PCR reads, yielding one entry per CDR3 protein. The data contain 8,000 to 10,000 distinct CDR3 sequences, about 65% of them seen just once; the ten biggest clones take up roughly 10%. Treatment noted: roughly 10-day PBMC culture with coronavirus spike peptide pools or control peptides (ViraFEST assay). The source was CD4+ T cells from blood, cultured in vitro, collected before SARS-CoV-2 vaccination. The receptors originated from a human donor who had recovered from COVID-19.

The rearrangement links TRBV2 to TRBJ2-4; no definite D call. The V end was cut by 7 bases, the J end by 8 bases, with 9 bases between. Germline assignment: CDR1 SNHLY and CDR2 FYNNEI. The CDR3 extends over 11 amino acids. The CDR3: CASTGSHIQYF. The CDR3 nucleotides read TGTGCCAGCACGGGTAGCCACATTCAGTACTTC.

V usage is TRBV6-2 or TRBV6-3 and J usage is TRBJ2-5; tentative D call: TRBD2 (5 bases). The CDR3 contains 14 residues. V lost 6 bases, J lost 5 bases, and 16 bases lay in between. The germline V gene has CDR1 MNHEY and CDR2 SVGEGT. The chain's CDR3 is CASSRAPEVETQYF. The CDR3 nucleotides read TGTGCCAGCAGCCGTGCACCGGAGGTGGAGACCCAGTACTTC.

This chain joins TRBV24-1 and TRBJ2-5; D is perhaps TRBD1 or TRBD2 (6 bases each). The V end was cut by 2 bases, the J end by 5 bases, with 17 bases between. The CDR3 extends over 16 amino acids. Germline V lookup: CDR1 KGHDR, CDR2 SFDVKD. The CDR3 nucleotides read TGTGCCACCAGTGATTCTGGGCGGGGCCAGGGGGAGACCCAGTACTTC. Amino acids: CATSDSGRGQGETQYF.

CDR3 loop: CSARSGSRYTGELFF. CDR3 nucleotide sequence: TGCAGTGCTCGAAGCGGGAGCAGGTACACCGGGGAGCTGTTTTTT. V is TRBV20-1 and J is TRBJ2-2; 8 positions agree with TRBD2. Germline assignment: CDR1 DFQATT and CDR2 SNEGSKA (reference sequence). Trimming removed 5 bases from V and 3 bases from J; junction bases left unmatched: 8. The CDR3 loop spans 15 amino acids.

This clonotype was seen only a few times. The J gene is TRBJ1-5, the V gene TRBV21-1; the tabulated D call, TRBD1, remains unverified against the DNA. TRBV21-1 is listed as a pseudogene. The CDR3 length is 14 residues. This CDR3 is CASRRTGSNQPQHF. CDR3 in DNA: TGTGCCAGCAGGAGGACAGGGAGCAATCAGCCCCAGCATTTT.

The chain employs TRBV28 and TRBJ1-1, with D hard to call. This CDR3 contains 18 residues. Germline CDR1 MDHEN, CDR2 SYDVKM. V was trimmed by 3 bases and J by 4 bases, leaving 24 bases between them. The CDR3 DNA sequence: TGTGCCAGCAGTTTCAGTCTCGGATGGGGTAATGGGCGCACTGAAGCTTTCTTT. Translating it yields CASSFSLGWGNGRTEAFF.

This clonotype has more than one count but fewer than ten. The chain links TRBV6-2 or TRBV6-3 to TRBJ2-1, with 8 bases aligning to TRBD1. The germline V gene encodes CDR1 MNHEY and CDR2 SVGEGT. The CDR3 contains 15 residues. With V trimmed by 5 bases and J by 8 bases, 11 bases remained unmatched. CDR3 in DNA: TGTGCCAGCAGTGACAGGGGCCCCTCTTCGGATGAGCAGTTCTTC. Its protein product is CASSDRGPSSDEQFF.

The V call is TRBV27, the J call TRBJ2-7; D gene uncertain. This CDR3 is built from 11 residues. Germline values: CDR1 MNHEY, CDR2 SMNVEV (reference sequence). V was cut by 6 bases and J by 4 bases, with 7 bases left in between. The CDR3 bases are TGTGCCAGCAGAGTGGGGTACGAGCAGTACTTC. It is translated as CASRVGYEQYF.

The gene calls are TRBV5-4 and TRBJ2-3, with unresolved D. The germline CDR1 and CDR2 sequences are SGHNT and YYREEE (reference sequence). This CDR3 comprises 14 residues. V was cut by 1 base and J by 1 base, with 7 bases left in between. The CDR3 DNA sequence: TGTGCCAGCAGCTTGTTGGCAGGCACAGATACGCAGTATTTT. Its protein product is CASSLLAGTDTQYF. Combining the CDR3 with reference TRBV5-4 and TRBJ2-3 gives the whole variable domain ETGVTQSPTHLIKTRGQQVTLRCSSQSGHNTVSWYQQALGQGPQFIFQYYREEENGRGNFPPRFSGLQFPNYSSELNVNALELDDSALYLCASSLLAGTDTQYFGPGTRLTVL.

The chain has TRBV6-1 and TRBJ2-5; the D gene is possibly TRBD1 (5 bases). CDR1 is MNHNS, CDR2 SASEGT, per germline. V was shortened by 5 bases and J by 3 bases, with 10 bases between the two germline ends. The CDR3 has 13 amino acids. CDR3 DNA: TGTGCCAGCAGTCAGGACACCAAAGAGACCCAGTACTTC. Protein product: CASSQDTKETQYF.

V usage is TRBV19 and J usage is TRBJ2-2; a weak D match, TRBD1 (6 bases). The V gene lost 7 bases and the J gene lost 1 base, with 10 bases spanning the gap. The CDR3 length is 14 residues. Germline CDR1 LNHDA, CDR2 SQIVND (reference sequence). CDR3 sequence (DNA): TGTGCCAGTACCACAGGGTTGAACACCGGGGAGCTGTTTTTT. Encoded protein: CASTTGLNTGELFF.

The chain recombines TRBV7-9 with TRBJ1-3; tentative D call: TRBD1 (6 bases). Germline CDR1 SEHNR, CDR2 FQNEAQ (reference sequence). The CDR3 spans 14 residues. Trimming pared 5 bases from V and 5 bases from J, leaving 13 bases between. CDR3 sequence (DNA): TGTGCCAGCAGCGGCCAGGGGCCGCGAAACACCATATATTTT. Protein: CASSGQGPRNTIYF.

This clonotype turned up a few times. The chain recombines TRBV27 with TRBJ1-2, with TRBD1 identical over 9 bases. V was clipped by 6 bases and J by 3 bases; unmatched bases: 5. Per the germline V gene, CDR1 is MNHEY and CDR2 is SMNVEV (reference sequence). The CDR3 is 14 amino acids. CDR3 in DNA: TGTGCCAGCAGACCGACAGGGGGGGACTATGGCTACACCTTC. Residues: CASRPTGGDYGYTF.

V usage is TRBV28 and J usage is TRBJ2-5, with D possibly matching TRBD2 (6 bases). This CDR3 spans 14 amino acids. Germline-derived CDR1 and CDR2 are MDHEN and SYDVKM. Trimming pared 4 bases from V and 4 bases from J, leaving 13 bases between. The DNA of the CDR3 is TGTGCCAGCAGTTCGCGCAGGGAGGCAGAGACCCAGTACTTC. Encoded protein: CASSSRREAETQYF. The full variable domain, in which reference TRBV28 and TRBJ2-5 provide the parts outside the CDR3, is DVKVTQSSRYLVKRTGEKVFLECVQDMDHENMFWYRQDPGLGLRLIYFSYDVKMKEKGDIPEGYSVSREKKERFSLILESASTNQTSMYLCASSSRREAETQYFGPGTRLLVL.

The chain carries TRBV19 and TRBJ1-5; D uncertain. The CDR3 runs to 12 residues. Germline V CDR1 and CDR2: LNHDA, SQIVND (reference sequence). V lost 3 bases and J 7 bases, leaving 7 bases between the germline ends. This chain's CDR3 is CASSIYRQPQHF. CDR3 in DNA: TGTGCCAGTAGTATTTACAGACAGCCCCAGCATTTT. The full variable domain, its missing parts supplied by reference TRBV19 and TRBJ1-5, is DGGITQSPKYLFRKEGQNVTLSCEQNLNHDAMYWYRQDPGQGLRLIYYSQIVNDFQKGDIAEGYSVSREKKESFPLTVTSAQKNPTAFYLCASSIYRQPQHFGDGTRLSIL.

Only one count was recorded for this clonotype. The chain links TRBV27 to TRBJ1-4; tentatively, D is TRBD1 (6 bases). This CDR3 is built from 14 residues. Per the germline V gene, CDR1 is MNHEY and CDR2 is SMNVEV (reference sequence). Between the trimmed V and J ends, which lost 3 bases and 5 bases, there was a span of 10 bases. The CDR3 is CASSFAGANEKLFF. CDR3 sequence (DNA): TGTGCCAGCAGTTTCGCAGGGGCCAATGAAAAACTGTTTTTT. Full variable domain (remainder filled in from reference TRBV27 and TRBJ1-4): EAQVTQNPRYLITVTGKKLTVTCSQNMNHEYMSWYRQDPGLGLRQIYYSMNVEVTDKGDVPEGYKVSRKEKRNFPLILESPSPNQTSLYFCASSFAGANEKLFFGSGTQLSVL.

The chain couples TRBV6-5 to TRBJ2-1; D may correspond to TRBD1 or TRBD2 (6 bases each). This CDR3 contains 16 residues. V was trimmed by 0 bases and J by 9 bases, leaving 18 bases between them. Germline V CDR1 and CDR2: MNHEY, SVGAGI. CDR3 residues: CASSYSLRGRVSEQFF. In DNA, the CDR3 is TGTGCCAGCAGTTACTCCCTCCGGGGGCGGGTCAGTGAGCAGTTCTTC.

The V call is TRBV19, the J call TRBJ1-6; possible D gene TRBD1, 5 bases. V dropped 9 bases and J dropped 6 bases, with 12 bases sitting between them. The CDR3 is 13 amino acids. CDR1 is LNHDA, CDR2 SQIVND, per germline (reference sequence). CDR3 sequence: CASQTASNSPLHF. CDR3 nucleotide sequence: TGTGCCAGCCAGACAGCTAGTAATTCACCCCTCCACTTT.

This chain connects TRBV6-1 to TRBJ1-1; TRBD1 matches 7 bases. The J segment lost 4 bases and the V segment lost 6 bases, leaving 5 bases of the junction unmatched. The CDR3 length is 13 residues. From germline, CDR1 is MNHNS and CDR2 SASEGT. CDR3 region: CASRGQLLTEAFF. CDR3 bases: TGTGCCAGCAGGGGACAGCTACTCACTGAAGCTTTCTTT.

CDR3 residues: CSARYPGRTSLHF. The CDR3 DNA is TGCAGTGCTAGATACCCGGGAAGAACATCCCTCCACTTT. The rearrangement uses TRBV20-1 and TRBJ1-6, with D uncertain. CDR1 DFQATT and CDR2 SNEGSKA come from the germline V gene (reference sequence). This CDR3 is 13 amino acids long. The ends were cut back, 2 bases at V and 14 bases at J, with 16 bases in the middle.

The V and J genes are TRBV19 and TRBJ1-1; tentative D call: TRBD1 (5 bases). The V end lost 1 base, the J end lost 6 bases, and 15 bases lay between the germline ends. The germline V gene has CDR1 LNHDA and CDR2 SQIVND (reference sequence). CDR3 length equals 15 residues. CDR3 sequence: CASSIGGRDAPEAFF. The CDR3 nucleotides are TGTGCCAGTAGTATAGGCGGCAGGGACGCGCCTGAAGCTTTCTTT.

The rearrangement links TRBV18 to TRBJ2-1; weak D call: TRBD2 (5 bases). This CDR3 has 14 amino acids. The germline CDR1 and CDR2 sequences are KGHSH and LQKENI. With 3 bases removed from V and 4 bases from J, the gap between germline ends came to 10 bases. CDR3 in amino acids: CASSPGSAYNEQFF. The CDR3 coding sequence is TGTGCCAGCTCACCCGGTAGCGCTTACAATGAGCAGTTCTTC.

This chain uses TRBV20-1 with TRBJ1-2; D is unresolved. CDR1 is DFQATT and CDR2 is SNEGSKA in the germline V gene (reference sequence). V lost 7 bases and J 0 bases, leaving 12 bases between the germline ends. The CDR3 runs 13 residues. CDR3 sequence reads: CSGSENPNYGYTF. CDR3 coding DNA: TGCAGTGGGTCTGAGAATCCTAACTATGGCTACACCTTC.

The V gene is TRBV12-2, the J gene TRBJ2-7; the tabulated D call, TRBD2, remains unverified against the DNA. TRBV12-2 is reported as a pseudogene. The CDR3 contains 16 residues. The chain's CDR3 is CASRLRWSGRDHEQYF. The CDR3 DNA is TGTGCAAGTCGCTTACGTTGGAGCGGGAGAGACCACGAGCAGTACTTC.

CDR3 sequence: CATSDPTGNTGELFF. CDR3 nucleotides: TGTGCCACCAGTGACCCGACAGGAAACACCGGGGAGCTGTTTTTT. The V call is TRBV24-1, the J call TRBJ2-2, with D possibly TRBD1 on 6 matching bases. The CDR3 contains 15 residues. With 4 bases removed from V and 2 bases from J, the gap between germline ends came to 10 bases. Germline loops: CDR1 KGHDR, CDR2 SFDVKD.

This clonotype was counted a few times. V usage is TRBV6-1 and J usage is TRBJ1-2; 12 positions agree with TRBD1. The J segment lost 8 bases and the V segment lost 10 bases, leaving 17 bases of the junction unmatched. CDR1 is MNHNS, CDR2 SASEGT, per germline. CDR3 length: 16 residues. The CDR3 loop is CAIKGFWDRGLLGYTF. CDR3 nucleotide sequence: TGTGCCATCAAGGGGTTCTGGGACAGGGGGCTACTAGGCTACACCTTC.

The V call is TRBV4-1, the J call TRBJ2-1, with 14 bases lining up with TRBD2. From germline, CDR1 is MGHRA and CDR2 YSYEKL. This CDR3 has 17 residues. V was clipped by 3 bases and J by 7 bases; unmatched bases: 8. The CDR3 loop reads CASSHRGGLAGANEQFF. The DNA for the CDR3 is TGCGCCAGCAGCCATCGGGGGGGACTAGCGGGAGCGAATGAGCAGTTCTTC.

This chain joins TRBV5-4 and TRBJ1-6; 10 nucleotides agree with TRBD1. This CDR3 region has 16 residues. CDR1 and CDR2 from the germline V gene are SGHNT and YYREEE (reference sequence). V was clipped by 0 bases and J by 9 bases; unmatched bases: 6. DNA of the CDR3: TGTGCCAGCAGCTTGGATTCGGGACAGGGGAGTTCACCCCTCCACTTT. Translating gives CASSLDSGQGSSPLHF. The whole variable domain, remainder taken from reference TRBV5-4 and TRBJ1-6, is ETGVTQSPTHLIKTRGQQVTLRCSSQSGHNTVSWYQQALGQGPQFIFQYYREEENGRGNFPPRFSGLQFPNYSSELNVNALELDDSALYLCASSLDSGQGSSPLHFGNGTRLTVT.

The chain employs TRBV18 and TRBJ2-3; 9 bases match TRBD1. V lost 6 bases and J lost 1; bases outside the gene matches: 2. In germline, CDR1 is KGHSH, CDR2 LQKENI. There are 14 residues in the CDR3. The CDR3 DNA is TGTGCCAGCTCCCGGACAGGGGGCACAGATACGCAGTATTTT. This translates into CASSRTGGTDTQYF.